This TCR beta chain is from a study of PD-1 blockade in classical Hodgkin lymphoma. This clone was recorded a few times. As yet, its antigen is unknown. Study results and caveats: Baseline diversity was lower in partial responders and progressors than complete responders. By C4D1, diversity of CD4+ TCRs had risen significantly, whereas that of CD8+ TCRs had not.

Time point meaning: cycle 4 day 1 (C4D1), after 5 to 7 weeks of nivolumab. The patients all showed relapse after autologous stem cell transplantation, while their brentuximab vedotin exposure varied. Assay: immunoSEQ multiplex PCR; the TCRdb copy retains only in-frame clones and omits some. Of 20,000 to 25,000 clones in the sample, 70% to 75% are singletons; the top ten hold about 19%. This CDR3 contains 13 residues. The germline V gene has CDR1 MDHEN and CDR2 SYDVKM. With V trimmed by 6 bases and J by 7 bases, 8 bases remained unmatched. This clonotype originated in a human donor with classical Hodgkin lymphoma. The sample in question was peripheral blood mononuclear cells (PBMCs), obtained before the fourth cycle of nivolumab. The V and J genes are TRBV28 and TRBJ1-2; 7 bases match TRBD1. In DNA form, the CDR3 reads TGTGCCAGCAGCCTAACAGGGGTTCGTGGCTACACCTTC. It encodes CASSLTGVRGYTF.